Each of the 10 T cell receptor beta chains below was sequenced from the same sample in a study of cytomegalovirus exposure and HLA in healthy donors. The study ran its PCR with 60 Vbeta and 13 Jbeta primers. TCRdb's table, derived via immunoSEQ multiplex PCR, lists solely in-frame clones and lacks some. The table has about 160,000 clones, approximately 88% seen once. Sequencing input: PBMCs. These receptor sequences come from a young woman in good health and CMV-seronegative.

J is TRBJ2-2 and V is TRBV9, with 9 bases matching TRBD2. Germline V gives CDR1 SGDLS, CDR2 YYNGEE. The CDR3 has 15 residues. Trimming took 6 bases from V and 4 from J; bases not matched to a gene: 7. CDR3 loop: CASTSSGEGTGELFF. For the CDR3, the DNA is TGTGCCAGCACCTCTAGCGGGGAGGGCACCGGGGAGCTGTTTTTT.

The V gene is TRBV2, the J gene TRBJ2-7; no clear D gene. This CDR3 has 13 residues. With 4 bases removed from V and 1 base from J, the gap between germline ends came to 8 bases. Germline CDR1 and CDR2: SNHLY and FYNNEI. Here the CDR3 reads CASSGEDSYEQYF. CDR3 coding DNA: TGTGCCAGCAGTGGTGAGGATTCCTACGAGCAGTACTTC.

The chain has TRBV7-8 and TRBJ2-5; 13 bases are a match to TRBD2. Near its end, the DNA agrees better with TRBJ2-7, so the J call may be wrong. Per the germline V gene, CDR1 is SGHVS and CDR2 is FQNEAQ. The CDR3 is made up of 16 amino acids. The CDR3 protein is CASSSSGTSGVYEQYF. The CDR3 nucleotides read TGTGCCAGCAGCTCTTCCGGGACTAGCGGGGTCTACGAGCAGTACTTC.

The chain is built from TRBV10-2 and TRBJ1-2; 11 bases are shared with TRBD1. This CDR3 has 16 amino acids. Germline V lookup: CDR1 WSHSY, CDR2 SAAADI. Trimming removed 2 bases from V and 6 bases from J; junction bases left unmatched: 8. The CDR3 bases are TGCGCCAGCAGTGAGGCGTCCTGGGGACAGGGGGATGGCTACACCTTC. Amino acid sequence: CASSEASWGQGDGYTF.

This clone was observed once. The V gene is TRBV28, the J gene TRBJ2-5; D is ambiguous. Germline lookup yields CDR1 MDHEN and CDR2 SYDVKM. The CDR3 runs 12 residues. V lost 1 base, J lost 5 bases, and 5 bases lay in between. The CDR3 is CASSLFGETQYF. The CDR3 nucleotides are TGTGCCAGCAGTTTATTCGGGGAGACCCAGTACTTC. The variable domain in full, completed from reference TRBV28 and TRBJ2-5, reads DVKVTQSSRYLVKRTGEKVFLECVQDMDHENMFWYRQDPGLGLRLIYFSYDVKMKEKGDIPEGYSVSREKKERFSLILESASTNQTSMYLCASSLFGETQYFGPGTRLLVL.

The CDR3 spells CASSTLTGSTGELFF. The CDR3, as DNA: TGTGCCAGTAGTACCCTGACAGGGTCCACCGGGGAGCTGTTTTTT. The J gene is TRBJ2-2, the V gene TRBV19; 7 nucleotides line up with TRBD1. The germline gives CDR1 LNHDA, CDR2 SQIVND (reference sequence). The ends lost 4 bases at V and 4 bases at J; junction bases unmatched: 6. CDR3 length: 15 residues.

The chain carries TRBV9 and TRBJ2-5; TRBD1 is a possible D gene (5 bases). There are 14 residues in the CDR3. The germline gives CDR1 SGDLS, CDR2 YYNGEE. With 4 bases removed from V and 2 bases from J, the gap between germline ends came to 12 bases. The DNA for the CDR3 is TGTGCCAGCAGCTCCTGGGGCTCACAAGAGACCCAGTACTTC. Its protein product is CASSSWGSQETQYF.

V usage is TRBV6-1 and J usage is TRBJ1-1; the D is unclear. The CDR3 has 13 residues. V was shortened by 10 bases and J by 1 base, with 13 bases between the two germline ends. CDR1 is MNHNS, CDR2 SASEGT, per germline. This CDR3 is CATTQRENTEAFF. CDR3 nucleotides: TGTGCCACCACACAGAGGGAGAACACTGAAGCTTTCTTT.

This chain joins TRBV10-2 and TRBJ2-6, with 7 bases that match TRBD2. CDR3 length equals 16 residues. The junction had 5 bases not matched to a gene; V was cut back by 6 bases and J by 0 bases. The V gene's germline CDR1 is WSHSY and CDR2 SAAADI. Here the CDR3 reads CASSPGRLSGANVLTF. The CDR3, as DNA: TGCGCCAGCAGCCCCGGGAGGCTCTCTGGGGCCAACGTCCTGACTTTC.

The chain joins TRBV5-1 to TRBJ1-5; 9 bases line up with TRBD1. Germline CDR1 is SGHRS and CDR2 is YFSETQ. The CDR3 is made up of 14 amino acids. Trimming took 4 bases from V and 7 from J; bases not matched to a gene: 6. Here the CDR3 reads CASSLDRGSQPQHF. CDR3 sequence (DNA): TGCGCCAGCAGCCTCGACAGGGGGTCGCAGCCCCAGCATTTT.